This entry concerns a single TCR beta chain. This entry comes from a study of CD8 T cells in Susac syndrome. The multiple sclerosis controls, all treatment-naive patients, had relapsing-remitting disease that was stable or active. The CD8+ and CD4+ T cells were negatively isolated, with the TEMRA cells enriched by FACS. Trimming removed 5 bases from V and 2 bases from J, with 19 bases in between. The CDR3 loop spans 17 amino acids. CDR1 and CDR2 from the germline V gene are SGHTA and FQGNSA. RNA was extracted with the RNeasy kit, and a quantity of roughly 0.45 to 1 ug was reverse transcribed using random hexamers. A multiplex approach, immunoSEQ multiplex PCR, amplified TCR beta CDR3 across 54 Vbeta and 13 Jbeta. Via MiXCR, TCRdb re-called the immunoSEQ multiplex PCR reads, giving one row per CDR3 protein. The sample has some 110,000 distinct CDR3 sequences, just under 95% seen once.

The sample comprised CD4+ T cells from PBMCs. The chain is built from TRBV7-2 and TRBJ1-5; D unresolved. The sequence was obtained from a human donor with multiple sclerosis. The CDR3 DNA follows: TGTGCCAGCAGCCCGGTCTCGGGGTTCCAGGGCAATCAGCCCCAGCATTTT. Its protein product is CASSPVSGFQGNQPQHF.